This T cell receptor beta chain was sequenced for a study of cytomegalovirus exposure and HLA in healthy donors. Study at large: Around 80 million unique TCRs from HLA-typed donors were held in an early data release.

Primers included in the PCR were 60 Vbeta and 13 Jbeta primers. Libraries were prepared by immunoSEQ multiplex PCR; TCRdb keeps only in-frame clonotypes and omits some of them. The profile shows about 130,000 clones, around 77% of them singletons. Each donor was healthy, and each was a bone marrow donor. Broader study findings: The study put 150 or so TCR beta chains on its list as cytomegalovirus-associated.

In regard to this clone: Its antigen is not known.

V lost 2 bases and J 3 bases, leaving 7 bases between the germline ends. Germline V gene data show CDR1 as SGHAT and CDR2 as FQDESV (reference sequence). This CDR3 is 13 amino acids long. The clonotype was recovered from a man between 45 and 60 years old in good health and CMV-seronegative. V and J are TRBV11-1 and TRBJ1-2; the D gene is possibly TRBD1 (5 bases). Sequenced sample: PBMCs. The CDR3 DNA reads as TGTGCCAGCAGCTTACAGGGCGACTATGGCTACACCTTC. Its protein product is CASSLQGDYGYTF. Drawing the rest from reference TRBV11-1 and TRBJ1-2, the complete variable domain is EAEVAQSPRYKITEKSQAVAFWCDPISGHATLYWYRQILGQGPELLVQFQDESVVDDSQLPKDRFSAERLKGVDSTLKIQPAELGDSAMYLCASSLQGDYGYTFGSGTRLTVV.